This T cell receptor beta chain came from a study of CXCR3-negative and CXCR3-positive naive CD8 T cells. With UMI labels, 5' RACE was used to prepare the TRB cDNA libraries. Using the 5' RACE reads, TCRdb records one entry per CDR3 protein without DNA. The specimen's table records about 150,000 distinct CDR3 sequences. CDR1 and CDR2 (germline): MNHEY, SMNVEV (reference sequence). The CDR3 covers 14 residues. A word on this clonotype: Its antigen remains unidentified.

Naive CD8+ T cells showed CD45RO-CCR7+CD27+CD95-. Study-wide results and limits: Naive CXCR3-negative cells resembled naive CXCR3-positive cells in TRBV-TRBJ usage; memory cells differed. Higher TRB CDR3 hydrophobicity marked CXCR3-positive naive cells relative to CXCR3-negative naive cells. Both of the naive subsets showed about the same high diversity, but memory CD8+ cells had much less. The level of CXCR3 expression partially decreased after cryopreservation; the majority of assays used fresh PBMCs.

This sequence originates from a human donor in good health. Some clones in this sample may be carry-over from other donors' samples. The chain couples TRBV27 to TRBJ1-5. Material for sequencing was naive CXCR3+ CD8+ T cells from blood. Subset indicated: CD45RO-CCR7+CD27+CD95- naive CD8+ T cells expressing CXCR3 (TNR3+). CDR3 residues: CASSPLVGRQPQHF.